Given below is one T cell receptor (beta chain) in context. Original processing methods: Estimation of nucleated cell counts was performed using reference gene primer amplification. TCRdb's copy holds only in-frame clones and misses some; the assay was immunoSEQ multiplex PCR. Clone size and V and J calls were adopted from that table, with D and trimming inferred from the DNA. This table holds a few hundred thousand clones, approximately 90% found once. The source of the sample is a study of blood T cell repertoires in COVID-19. Study context: Samples representing acute and convalescent COVID-19 were sourced from the United States, Italy and Spain. T cells, B-cell-depleted T cells, or PBMCs supplied cDNA or gDNA.

This receptor was obtained from a man younger than 45 with acute or convalescent COVID-19. The source material was peripheral blood.

Written as DNA, the CDR3 is TGTGCCAGCAGACGACTGGGGAGTGATCAGCCCCAGCATTTT. Translated, it gives CASRRLGSDQPQHF. The rearrangement joins TRBV27 to TRBJ1-5; no definite D call. The CDR3 is 14 residues long. V was shortened by 6 bases and J by 5 bases, with 14 bases between the two germline ends. From germline, CDR1 is MNHEY and CDR2 SMNVEV (reference sequence).